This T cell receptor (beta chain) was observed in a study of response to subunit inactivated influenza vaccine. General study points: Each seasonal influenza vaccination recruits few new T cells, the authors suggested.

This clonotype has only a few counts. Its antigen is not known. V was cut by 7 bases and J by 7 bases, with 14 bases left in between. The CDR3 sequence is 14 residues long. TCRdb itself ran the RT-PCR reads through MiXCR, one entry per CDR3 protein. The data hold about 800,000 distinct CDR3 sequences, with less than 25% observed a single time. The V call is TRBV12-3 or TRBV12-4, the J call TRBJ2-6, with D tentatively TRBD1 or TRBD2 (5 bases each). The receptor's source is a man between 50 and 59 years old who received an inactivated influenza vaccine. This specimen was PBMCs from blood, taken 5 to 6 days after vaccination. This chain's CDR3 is CASNSGTTANVLTF. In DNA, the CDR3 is TGTGCCAGCAATTCCGGGACCACAGCCAACGTCCTGACTTTC.